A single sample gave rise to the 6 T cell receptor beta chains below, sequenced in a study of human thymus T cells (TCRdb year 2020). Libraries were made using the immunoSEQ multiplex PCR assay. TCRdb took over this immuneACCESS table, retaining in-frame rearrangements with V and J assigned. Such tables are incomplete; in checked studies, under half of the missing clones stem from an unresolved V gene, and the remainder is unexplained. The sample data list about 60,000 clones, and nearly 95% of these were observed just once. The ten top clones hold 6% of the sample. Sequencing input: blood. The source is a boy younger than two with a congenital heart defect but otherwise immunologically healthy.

Written as DNA, the CDR3 is TGTGCCAGCAGTTACGGACAGGGGGGGTACACAGATACGCAGTATTTT. It translates to CASSYGQGGYTDTQYF. This sequence joins TRBV6-5 and TRBJ2-3; 10 positions agree with TRBD1. The germline CDR1 and CDR2 sequences are MNHEY and SVGAGI. The CDR3 spans 16 residues. V shed 2 bases, J shed 2 bases, and the junction held 4 bases outside the gene matches.

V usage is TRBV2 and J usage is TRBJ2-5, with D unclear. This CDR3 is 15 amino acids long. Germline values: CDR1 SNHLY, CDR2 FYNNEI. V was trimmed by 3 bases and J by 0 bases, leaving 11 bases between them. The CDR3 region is CASSDPQWYQETQYF. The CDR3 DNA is TGTGCCAGCAGTGATCCCCAATGGTACCAAGAGACCCAGTACTTC.

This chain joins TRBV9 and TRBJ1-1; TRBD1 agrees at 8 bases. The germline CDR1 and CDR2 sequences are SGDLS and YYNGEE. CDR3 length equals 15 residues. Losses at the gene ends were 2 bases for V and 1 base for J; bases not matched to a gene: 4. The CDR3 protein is CASSVGGTGNTEAFF. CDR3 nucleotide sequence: TGTGCCAGCAGCGTTGGTGGGACAGGGAACACTGAAGCTTTCTTT.

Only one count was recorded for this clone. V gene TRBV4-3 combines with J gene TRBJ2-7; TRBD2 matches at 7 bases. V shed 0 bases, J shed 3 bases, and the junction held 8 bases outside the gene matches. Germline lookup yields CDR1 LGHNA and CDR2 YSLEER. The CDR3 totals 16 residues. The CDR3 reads CASSQDSTSSRYEQYF. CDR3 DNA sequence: TGCGCCAGCAGCCAAGATTCGACTAGCAGCCGCTACGAGCAGTACTTC.

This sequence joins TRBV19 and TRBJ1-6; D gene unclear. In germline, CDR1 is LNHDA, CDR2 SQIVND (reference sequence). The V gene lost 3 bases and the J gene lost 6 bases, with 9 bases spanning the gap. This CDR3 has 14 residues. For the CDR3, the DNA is TGTGCCAGTAGTATCCGGGAGTTTAATTCACCCCTCCACTTT. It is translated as CASSIREFNSPLHF.

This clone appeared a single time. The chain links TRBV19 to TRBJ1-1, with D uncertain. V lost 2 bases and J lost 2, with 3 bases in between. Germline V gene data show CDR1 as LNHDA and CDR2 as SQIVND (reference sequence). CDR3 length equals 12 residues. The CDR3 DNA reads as TGTGCCAGTAGTATAACAAACACTGAAGCTTTCTTT. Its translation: CASSITNTEAFF. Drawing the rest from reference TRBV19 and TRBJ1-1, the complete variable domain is DGGITQSPKYLFRKEGQNVTLSCEQNLNHDAMYWYRQDPGQGLRLIYYSQIVNDFQKGDIAEGYSVSREKKESFPLTVTSAQKNPTAFYLCASSITNTEAFFGQGTRLTVV.